This T cell receptor (beta chain) is from a study of cytomegalovirus exposure and HLA in healthy donors (dated by TCRdb to 2016 to 2017). As for the study more broadly: According to a later analysis, the 120 or so validation repertoires were produced on the same platform as the roughly 600 repertoires of the first cohort. The study aimed to test whether cataloging public T cell receptors could reveal signatures of past pathogen exposure. Along with the approximately 650-subject first cohort, a separate validation cohort of more than 90 different subjects was used. The study combined high-throughput TCR immunosequencing, statistical association of individual TCRs with disease status, and machine learning to predict cytomegalovirus infection status.

Overall study outcomes, separate from this receptor: Most TCR sequences were seen in very few donors, while some public TCRs were found in many individuals. The classifier was reported to diagnose cytomegalovirus status with high specificity and sensitivity in both the original cohort and the validation cohort. A total of about 180 TCR beta chains were listed by the study as associated with cytomegalovirus. The authors suggested that the approach could potentially be extended to other disease states and immunological phenotypes. A later analysis lacked HLA typing for the validation cohort, so it scored co-occurrence in that cohort across all 130 or so repertoires. In vitro tests confirmed that a few of the cytomegalovirus-associated TCR beta chains recognize cytomegalovirus antigens. Subsequent analysis determined that TCRs grouped into clusters in the first cohort also showed a tendency toward co-occurrence across the 120 validation repertoires, and approximately 93% of cluster scores exceeded 0.

Donors formed part of the validation cohort, which comprised 95 to 150 subjects and was distinct from the first cohort of fewer than 750 subjects. Libraries were made using the immunoSEQ multiplex PCR assay. On the authors' methods: To diagnose cytomegalovirus status from the catalog of TCR beta chain sequences, a statistical classification framework was built. TCRdb provides this immuneACCESS table in a form limited to in-frame rearrangements. Some clones are lacking; in checked studies, under half of them reflect an unresolved V gene, and why the rest are absent is not known. From that table come the V and J calls and clone size; the DNA was used to work out D and trimming. The sample records some 200,000 clones, around nine tenths of which are singletons. The ten largest clones add up to approximately 1% of the sample. V has 0 bases trimmed and J has 2 bases trimmed; junction bases matching no gene number 8. CDR1 and CDR2 were assigned from the germline V gene as SGHRS and YFSETQ. Its CDR3 holds 16 amino acids, cysteine through phenylalanine. Of the read, only the CDR3 DNA is kept; its 48 bases are in frame from base 1.

With regard to this clone: Its cognate antigen has yet to be identified. No much larger clone is present one base from it, and per-base qualities are unavailable.

The V and J genes are TRBV5-1 and TRBJ2-7; TRBD1 matches 7 bases in the middle. The sequenced sample consisted of PBMCs. The TCR was taken from a woman aged 18-29 years in good health and CMV-seronegative. The CDR3 reads as follows: CASSLVGGQETYEQYF. The DNA sequence is given as TGCGCCAGCAGCTTGGTAGGCGGACAGGAAACCTACGAGCAGTACTTC.